The 27 T cell receptor beta chains given below trace back to one sample, sequenced in a study of T cells in Graves' hyperthyroidism and ophthalmopathy. Amplification of TCR beta CDR3 regions was performed using RNA transcripts as template. The study used the HTBI primer set for a first-round RT-PCR of the TCR CDR3. Via MiXCR, TCRdb re-called the multiplex PCR reads, giving one row per CDR3 protein. The table shows approximately 400,000 distinct CDR3 sequences, with 19% occurring only once. Sequences were obtained from blood. All receptors come from a woman between 18 and 30 years old with Graves' hyperthyroidism.

In regard to this clonotype: It may be a read error: a sequence one base away is much more abundant. The chain employs TRBV6-2 or TRBV6-3 and TRBJ2-5; tentatively, D is TRBD2 (7 bases). Germline CDR1 reads MNHEY; CDR2 reads SVGEGT. There are 13 residues in the CDR3. CDR3 region: CAGRSGGRETKYF. CDR3 DNA: TGTGCCGGCAGATCCGGGGGGCGAGAGACCAAGTACTTC.

This clonotype was observed at least ten times. The chain joins TRBV14 to TRBJ1-1; D unresolved. This CDR3 contains 13 residues. V was pared by 4 bases and J by 4 bases, with 10 bases between. Germline values: CDR1 SGHDN, CDR2 FVKESK. The CDR3 is CASSRKTGTEAFF. As DNA, the CDR3 is TGTGCCAGCAGCCGAAAGACGGGCACTGAAGCTTTCTTT.

V and J are TRBV7-3 and TRBJ1-2; a possible D gene is TRBD1 (6 bases). V lost 11 bases to trimming and J lost 7 bases, with 17 bases between them. The CDR3 is 12 residues long. Germline V gene data show CDR1 as SGHTA and CDR2 as FQGTGA. The CDR3 spells CASGGGRVGYTF. The CDR3 coding sequence is TGTGCCTCGGGAGGGGGGCGCGTTGGCTACACCTTC.

The J gene is TRBJ2-7, the V gene TRBV4-1; TRBD1 is a possible D gene (6 bases). V lost 10 bases to trimming and J lost 0 bases, with 16 bases between them. From germline, CDR1 is MGHRA and CDR2 YSYEKL. This CDR3 contains 14 residues. The CDR3 DNA reads TGCGCCACCCAGCCCCAGGACAGCTCCTACGAGCAGTACTTC. Amino acid sequence: CATQPQDSSYEQYF.

V is TRBV4-2 and J is TRBJ2-5; 7 bases line up with TRBD2. Trimming cost V 0 bases and J 6 bases; bases outside gene matches: 10. Germline CDR1 LGHNA, CDR2 YNFKEQ. The CDR3 covers 16 residues. The CDR3 nucleotides read TGTGCCAGCAGCCAAGATTTGGGGGGGGGGAAGCAGACCCAGTACTTC. It specifies CASSQDLGGGKQTQYF.

The chain employs TRBV5-1 and TRBJ1-6, with TRBD1 matching 8 bases. Looked up from germline, CDR1 is SGHRS and CDR2 is YFSETQ. V shed 4 bases and J 15 bases; nucleotides not matched to a gene: 12. CDR3 length equals 14 residues. The CDR3: CASSRGQEISVLHF. The CDR3 DNA follows: TGCGCCAGCAGCCGGGGACAGGAGATTTCGGTCCTCCACTTT.

This clonotype has at least ten counts. V is TRBV20-1 and J is TRBJ2-4; the D is unclear. The ends were cut back, 2 bases at V and 0 bases at J, with 11 bases in the middle. CDR3 length equals 15 residues. CDR1 is DFQATT and CDR2 is SNEGSKA in the germline V gene (reference sequence). The CDR3 loop reads CSARMDVIAKNIQYF. CDR3 nucleotide sequence: TGCAGTGCTAGAATGGACGTAATAGCCAAAAACATTCAGTACTTC.

The V call is TRBV2, the J call TRBJ1-2; D remains ambiguous. V shed 4 bases and J shed 7 bases, with 13 bases lying between them. Germline CDR1 reads SNHLY; CDR2 reads FYNNEI. The CDR3 has 13 residues. CDR3 in DNA: TGTGCCAGCAGTGTAGCGGGCTCCGCTGGCTACACCTTC. This codes for CASSVAGSAGYTF.

This clonotype has just a few counts. Germline is not matched at one junction end, which may reflect a read error. The CDR3 DNA reads as TGTGCCAGCAGTAATGGGCAGGGGGAGTTTTATGGCTACTCCTTC. It yields the protein CASSNGQGEFYGYSF. The rearrangement uses TRBV6-1 and TRBJ1-2, with 7 bases identical to TRBD1. Germline lookup yields CDR1 MNHNS and CDR2 SASEGT. This CDR3 contains 15 residues.

Many counts were recorded for this clonotype. The J gene is TRBJ2-4, the V gene TRBV20-1; D possibly corresponds to TRBD2 (5 bases). Trimming cost V 3 bases and J 0 bases, with 12 bases left between them. The CDR3 totals 15 residues. CDR1 is DFQATT, CDR2 SNEGSKA, per germline (reference sequence). In DNA form, the CDR3 reads TGCAGTGCTAGGACCCTCCGGGGAGCCAAAAACATTCAGTACTTC. It specifies CSARTLRGAKNIQYF.

This sequence joins TRBV6-1 and TRBJ2-7; a weak D match, TRBD2 (5 bases). Germline CDR1 reads MNHNS; CDR2 reads SASEGT. This CDR3 region has 11 residues. V was clipped by 7 bases and J by 3 bases, with 7 bases between them. CDR3 protein: CASIAGYEQYF. As DNA, the CDR3 is TGTGCCAGCATTGCGGGCTACGAGCAGTACTTC.

This clonotype was observed at least ten times. The CDR3 loop is CASSLRGGANTGELFF. For the CDR3, the DNA is TGTGCCAGCAGTTTACGTGGGGGGGCTAACACCGGGGAGCTGTTTTTT. This sequence joins TRBV12-3 or TRBV12-4 and TRBJ2-2; possible D gene TRBD2, 7 bases. V was pared by 2 bases and J by 2 bases, with 12 bases between. This CDR3 has 16 amino acids.

This clonotype was seen a handful of times. The chain has TRBV18 and TRBJ2-6; D is ambiguous. Germline-derived CDR1 and CDR2 are KGHSH and LQKENI. Trimming took 8 bases from V and 0 from J, leaving 11 bases between them. The CDR3 is made up of 15 amino acids. In DNA, the CDR3 is TGTGCCAGCGGGCGTATCATCTCTGGGGCCAACGTCCTGACTTTC. It is translated as CASGRIISGANVLTF.

In its sample, this clonotype was seen a few times. This chain connects TRBV6-1 to TRBJ2-2; TRBD2 is a possible D gene (5 bases). The CDR3 totals 14 residues. V lost 10 bases and J lost 5, with 17 bases in between. The germline gives CDR1 MNHNS, CDR2 SASEGT. The CDR3 spells CATRLRAKTGELFF. CDR3 coding DNA: TGTGCCACCAGATTGAGGGCAAAGACCGGGGAGCTGTTTTTT.

This clonotype was seen repeatedly, ten times or more. At one boundary the junction diverges from the germline segment, which might be a read error. This chain uses TRBV19 with TRBJ2-7; 9 positions match TRBD1. CDR3 length: 14 residues. The germline gives CDR1 LNHDA, CDR2 SQIVND (reference sequence). The CDR3 bases are TGTGTCAGTAGTACGGGACAGGGCTTCATAAGGGTGTACTTC. Translation gives CVSSTGQGFIRVYF. The full variable domain, rest sourced from reference TRBV19 and TRBJ2-7, is DGGITQSPKYLFRKEGQNVTLSCEQNLNHDAMYWYRQDPGQGLRLIYYSQIVNDFQKGDIAEGYSVSREKKESFPLTVTSAQKNPTAFYLCVSSTGQGFIRVYFGPGTRLTVT.

In its sample, this clonotype was seen many times. V gene TRBV2 combines with J gene TRBJ1-2; tentative D call: TRBD1 (5 bases). Trimming shortened V by 8 bases and J by 5 bases, and 15 bases separated the two germline ends. The CDR3 is 13 residues long. Germline V gene lookup returns CDR1 SNHLY and CDR2 FYNNEI. The DNA of the CDR3 is TGTGCCAGCGAGAAGGGGCAGGAATATGGCTACACCTTC. Amino acids: CASEKGQEYGYTF.

This chain connects TRBV19 to TRBJ1-2, with D possibly being TRBD1 (6 bases). This CDR3 has 14 residues. The germline gives CDR1 LNHDA, CDR2 SQIVND (reference sequence). Between the trimmed V and J ends, which lost 3 bases and 4 bases, there was a span of 12 bases. Here the CDR3 reads CASSILDRSYGYTF. CDR3 in DNA: TGTGCCAGTAGTATTCTCGACAGGTCCTATGGCTACACCTTC.

This chain links TRBV3-1 with TRBJ1-1; 8 bases align to TRBD1. The CDR3 runs 15 residues. V was pared by 4 bases and J by 4 bases, with 8 bases of the junction left unmatched. Germline assignment: CDR1 LGHDT and CDR2 YNNKEL (reference sequence). CDR3 protein: CASSPYHTGGTEAFF. The CDR3 bases are TGTGCCAGCAGCCCTTACCACACAGGGGGCACTGAAGCTTTCTTT. Filled out from reference TRBV3-1 and TRBJ1-1, the complete variable domain reads DTAVSQTPKYLVTQMGNDKSIKCEQNLGHDTMYWYKQDSKKFLKIMFSYNNKELIINETVPNRFSPKSPDKAHLNLHINSLELGDSAVYFCASSPYHTGGTEAFFGQGTRLTVV.

The chain combines TRBV11-2 with TRBJ1-2; D possibly corresponds to TRBD1 (5 bases). The germline V gene has CDR1 SGHAT and CDR2 FQNNGV. The CDR3 extends over 15 amino acids. The germline V and J ends were trimmed by 4 bases and 0 bases, with 12 bases remaining between them. The CDR3 is CASSSSQGPNYGYTF. CDR3 nucleotide sequence: TGTGCCAGCAGCTCATCCCAGGGCCCTAACTATGGCTACACCTTC.

This clonotype has more than one count but fewer than ten. The J gene is TRBJ1-5, the V gene TRBV3-1, with unresolved D. V shed 1 base and J shed 3 bases, with 10 bases lying between them. The CDR3 contains 15 residues. Germline lookup yields CDR1 LGHDT and CDR2 YNNKEL (reference sequence). CDR3 in DNA: TGTGCCAGCAGCCAAGTCCAAGGGTTCAATCAGCCCCAGCATTTT. Residues: CASSQVQGFNQPQHF. Complete variable domain (other parts from reference TRBV3-1 and TRBJ1-5): DTAVSQTPKYLVTQMGNDKSIKCEQNLGHDTMYWYKQDSKKFLKIMFSYNNKELIINETVPNRFSPKSPDKAHLNLHINSLELGDSAVYFCASSQVQGFNQPQHFGDGTRLSIL.

This clonotype was seen repeatedly, ten times or more. The chain carries TRBV2 and TRBJ1-2; D not resolved. The CDR3 spans 15 residues. Germline V gene sequence: CDR1 SNHLY, CDR2 FYNNEI. V was trimmed by 1 base and J by 0 bases, leaving 9 bases between them. This CDR3 reads CASSEGSRANYGYTF. The CDR3 coding sequence is TGTGCCAGCAGTGAAGGTTCGAGAGCTAACTATGGCTACACCTTC.

The rearrangement joins TRBV12-3 or TRBV12-4 to TRBJ1-2, with 9 bases aligning to TRBD1. V lost 5 bases and J lost 8; bases outside the gene matches: 15. There are 16 residues in the CDR3. CDR3 in amino acids: CASSARTGADVLGYTF. CDR3 bases: TGTGCCAGCAGTGCCCGGACAGGGGCTGATGTATTAGGCTACACCTTC.

This clonotype has a count of ten or more. V usage is TRBV6-1 and J usage is TRBJ1-2, with TRBD1 as a possible D gene (6 bases). The germline gives CDR1 MNHNS, CDR2 SASEGT. This CDR3 is 14 amino acids long. With 3 bases removed from V and 8 bases from J, the gap between germline ends came to 16 bases. This CDR3 reads CASSEGTYILGYTF. The CDR3 region has the DNA TGTGCCAGCAGTGAGGGGACATATATCCTGGGCTACACCTTC.

This clonotype showed up just a few times. This sequence joins TRBV6-4 and TRBJ1-2; D possibly corresponds to TRBD1 (5 bases). This CDR3 is 12 amino acids long. V was cut by 4 bases and J by 4 bases, with 7 bases left in between. CDR1 and CDR2 from the germline V gene are MRHNA and SNTAGT. The CDR3 loop reads CASSGQSYGYTF. The CDR3 bases are TGTGCCAGCAGTGGACAGTCCTATGGCTACACCTTC.

This clonotype has at least ten counts. The chain links TRBV6-5 to TRBJ2-7, with a weak D call TRBD1 (6 bases). The CDR3 contains 15 residues. Trimming stripped 3 bases from V and 3 bases from J, with 15 bases between. CDR1 is MNHEY, CDR2 SVGAGI, per germline. The CDR3 protein is CASSYAGDPFYEQYF. DNA of the CDR3: TGTGCCAGCAGTTATGCAGGGGACCCTTTCTACGAGCAGTACTTC.

The sample holds many counts of this clonotype. J is TRBJ2-5 and V is TRBV6-5; perhaps TRBD1 as D (6 bases). This CDR3 comprises 16 residues. Germline loops: CDR1 MNHEY, CDR2 SVGAGI. Trimming shortened V by 4 bases and J by 1 base, and 16 bases separated the two germline ends. For the CDR3, the DNA is TGTGCCAGCAGTTGGACGGGACACCGGGCCCAAGAGACCCAGTACTTC. It translates to CASSWTGHRAQETQYF.

The J gene is TRBJ1-6, the V gene TRBV7-3; D is possibly TRBD1 (5 bases). Germline CDR1 reads SGHTA; CDR2 reads FQGTGA. The V gene lost 5 bases and the J gene lost 14 bases, with 16 bases spanning the gap. The CDR3 runs to 13 residues. The CDR3 DNA reads as TGTGCCAGCAGCCCCCGGTTAGGGGAGGCCCTCCACTTT. Translation: CASSPRLGEALHF.